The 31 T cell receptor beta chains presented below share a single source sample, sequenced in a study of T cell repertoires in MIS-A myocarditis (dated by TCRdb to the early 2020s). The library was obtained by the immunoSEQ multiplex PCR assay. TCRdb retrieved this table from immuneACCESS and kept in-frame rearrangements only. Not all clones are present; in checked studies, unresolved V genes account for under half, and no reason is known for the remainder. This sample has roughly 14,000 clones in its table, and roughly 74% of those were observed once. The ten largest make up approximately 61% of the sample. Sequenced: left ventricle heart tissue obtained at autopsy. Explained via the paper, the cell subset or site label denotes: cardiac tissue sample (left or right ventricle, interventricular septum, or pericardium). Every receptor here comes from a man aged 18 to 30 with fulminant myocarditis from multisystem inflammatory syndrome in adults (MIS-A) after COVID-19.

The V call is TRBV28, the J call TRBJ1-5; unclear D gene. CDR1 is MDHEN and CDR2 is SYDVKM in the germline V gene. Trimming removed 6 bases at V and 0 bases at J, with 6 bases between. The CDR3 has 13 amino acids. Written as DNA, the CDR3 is TGTGCCAGCAGATCTCATAGCAATCAGCCCCAGCATTTT. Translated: CASRSHSNQPQHF.

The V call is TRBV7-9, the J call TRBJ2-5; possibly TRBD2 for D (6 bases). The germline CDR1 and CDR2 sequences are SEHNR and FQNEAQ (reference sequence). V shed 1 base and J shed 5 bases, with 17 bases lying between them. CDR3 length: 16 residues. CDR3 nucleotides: TGTGCCAGCAGCTTAGGACGCGCGGGGATGGGGGAGACCCAGTACTTC. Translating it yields CASSLGRAGMGETQYF.

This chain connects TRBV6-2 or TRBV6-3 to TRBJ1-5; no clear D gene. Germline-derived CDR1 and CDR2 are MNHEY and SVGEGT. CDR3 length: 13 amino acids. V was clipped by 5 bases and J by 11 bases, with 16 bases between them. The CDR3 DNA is TGTGCCAGCAGTCCCGGACGGAGAGGAGCCCAGCATTTT. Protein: CASSPGRRGAQHF.

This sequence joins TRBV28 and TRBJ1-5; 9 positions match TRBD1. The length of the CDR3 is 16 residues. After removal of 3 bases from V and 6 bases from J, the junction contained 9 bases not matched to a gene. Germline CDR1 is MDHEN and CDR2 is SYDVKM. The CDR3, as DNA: TGTGCCAGCAGTTTCAGTCCGGGACAGGGTAGTCAGCCCCAGCATTTT. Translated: CASSFSPGQGSQPQHF. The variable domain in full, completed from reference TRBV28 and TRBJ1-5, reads DVKVTQSSRYLVKRTGEKVFLECVQDMDHENMFWYRQDPGLGLRLIYFSYDVKMKEKGDIPEGYSVSREKKERFSLILESASTNQTSMYLCASSFSPGQGSQPQHFGDGTRLSIL.

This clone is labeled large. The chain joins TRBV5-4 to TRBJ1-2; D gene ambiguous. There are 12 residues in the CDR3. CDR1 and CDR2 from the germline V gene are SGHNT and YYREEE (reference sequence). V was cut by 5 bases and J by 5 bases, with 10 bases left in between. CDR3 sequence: CASSPKNYGYTF. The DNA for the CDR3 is TGTGCCAGCAGTCCCAAAAATTATGGCTACACCTTC.

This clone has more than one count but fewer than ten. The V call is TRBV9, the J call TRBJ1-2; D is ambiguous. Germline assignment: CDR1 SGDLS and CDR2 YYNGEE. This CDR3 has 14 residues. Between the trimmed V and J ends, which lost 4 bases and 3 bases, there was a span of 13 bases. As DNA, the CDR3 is TGTGCCAGCAGCCCCAGTACCGGTGACTATGGCTACACCTTC. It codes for CASSPSTGDYGYTF.

CDR3 region: CASRVGAGGHNEQFF. The DNA of the CDR3 is TGTGCCAGCAGGGTCGGGGCGGGAGGGCACAATGAGCAGTTCTTC. This chain connects TRBV27 to TRBJ2-1; 9 bases line up with TRBD2. J gave up 5 bases and V 6 bases, and 8 bases lay outside the gene matches. The CDR3 is 15 amino acids. Germline V CDR1 and CDR2: MNHEY, SMNVEV (reference sequence).

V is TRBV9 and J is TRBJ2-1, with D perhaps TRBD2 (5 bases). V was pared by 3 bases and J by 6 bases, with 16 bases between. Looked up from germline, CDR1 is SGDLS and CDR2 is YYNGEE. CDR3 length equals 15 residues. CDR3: CASSERTGSLNEQFF. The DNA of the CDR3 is TGTGCCAGCAGCGAACGAACGGGGAGCCTCAATGAGCAGTTCTTC.

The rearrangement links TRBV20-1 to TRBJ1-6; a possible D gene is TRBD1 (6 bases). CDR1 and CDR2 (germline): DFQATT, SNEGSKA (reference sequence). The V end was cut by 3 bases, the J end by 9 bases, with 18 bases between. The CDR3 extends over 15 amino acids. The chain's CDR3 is CSASGPGATFSPLHF. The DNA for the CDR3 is TGCAGTGCTAGTGGCCCGGGGGCGACGTTTTCACCCCTCCACTTT.

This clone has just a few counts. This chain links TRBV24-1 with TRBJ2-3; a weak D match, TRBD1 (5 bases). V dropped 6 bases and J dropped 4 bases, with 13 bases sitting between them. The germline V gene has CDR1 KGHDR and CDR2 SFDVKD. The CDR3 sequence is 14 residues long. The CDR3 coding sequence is TGTGCCACCAGTAGGACGACAGCCGCAGATACGCAGTATTTT. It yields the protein CATSRTTAADTQYF.

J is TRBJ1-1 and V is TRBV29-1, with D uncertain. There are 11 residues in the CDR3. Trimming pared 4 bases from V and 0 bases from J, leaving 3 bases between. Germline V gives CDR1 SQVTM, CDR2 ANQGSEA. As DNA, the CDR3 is TGCAGCGTTGGTCTGAACACTGAAGCTTTCTTT. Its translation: CSVGLNTEAFF.

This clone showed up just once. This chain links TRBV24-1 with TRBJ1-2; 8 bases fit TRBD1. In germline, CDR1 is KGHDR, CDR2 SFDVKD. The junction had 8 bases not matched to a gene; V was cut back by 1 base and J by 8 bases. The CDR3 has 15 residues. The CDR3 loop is CATSDFPRGHGGYTF. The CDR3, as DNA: TGTGCCACCAGTGATTTCCCCAGGGGGCATGGAGGCTACACCTTC.

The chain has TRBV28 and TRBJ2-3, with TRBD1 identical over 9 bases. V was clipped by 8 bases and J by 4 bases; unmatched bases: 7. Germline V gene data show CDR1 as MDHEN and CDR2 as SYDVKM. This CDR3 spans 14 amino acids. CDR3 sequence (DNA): TGTGCCAGCGCCACAGGGGGCGCCGCAGATACGCAGTATTTT. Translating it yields CASATGGAADTQYF.

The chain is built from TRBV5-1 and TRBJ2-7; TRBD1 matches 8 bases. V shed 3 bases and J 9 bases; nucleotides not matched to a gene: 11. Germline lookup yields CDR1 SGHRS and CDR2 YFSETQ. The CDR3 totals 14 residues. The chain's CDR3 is CASSSGDRHFPQYF. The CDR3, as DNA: TGCGCCAGCAGCTCCGGGGACAGGCACTTTCCGCAGTACTTC.

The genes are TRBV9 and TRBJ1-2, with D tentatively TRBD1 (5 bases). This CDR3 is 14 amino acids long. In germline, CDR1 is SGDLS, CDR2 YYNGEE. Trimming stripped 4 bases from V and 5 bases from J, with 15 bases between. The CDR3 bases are TGTGCCAGCAGCCTAACAGTAAGGGGATATGGCTACACCTTC. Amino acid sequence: CASSLTVRGYGYTF.

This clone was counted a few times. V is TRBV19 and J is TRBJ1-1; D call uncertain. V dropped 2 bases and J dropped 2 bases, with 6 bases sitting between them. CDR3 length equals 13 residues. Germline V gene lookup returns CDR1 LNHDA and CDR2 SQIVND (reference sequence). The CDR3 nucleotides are TGTGCCAGTAGTATATGGGAAAACACTGAAGCTTTCTTT. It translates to CASSIWENTEAFF.

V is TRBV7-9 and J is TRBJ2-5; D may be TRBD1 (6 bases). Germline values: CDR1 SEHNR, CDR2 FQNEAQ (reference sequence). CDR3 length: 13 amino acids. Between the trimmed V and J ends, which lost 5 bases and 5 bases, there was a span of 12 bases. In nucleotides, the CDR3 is TGTGCCAGCAGCCAACAGGGCCGGGAGACCCAGTACTTC. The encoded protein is CASSQQGRETQYF.

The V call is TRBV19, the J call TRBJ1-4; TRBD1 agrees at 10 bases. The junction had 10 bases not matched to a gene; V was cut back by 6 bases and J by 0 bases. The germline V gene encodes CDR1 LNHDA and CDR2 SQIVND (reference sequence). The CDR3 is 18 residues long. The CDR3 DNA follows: TGTGCCAGTAGCGACAGGGGGCTTCAAAGTGCAACTAATGAAAAACTGTTTTTT. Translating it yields CASSDRGLQSATNEKLFF.

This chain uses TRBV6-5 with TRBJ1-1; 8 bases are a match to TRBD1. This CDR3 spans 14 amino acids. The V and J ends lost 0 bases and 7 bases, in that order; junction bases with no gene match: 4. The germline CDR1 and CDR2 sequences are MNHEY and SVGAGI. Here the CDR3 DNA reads TGTGCCAGCAGTTACTCACAGGGGGGGGGTGAAGCTTTCTTT. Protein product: CASSYSQGGGEAFF.

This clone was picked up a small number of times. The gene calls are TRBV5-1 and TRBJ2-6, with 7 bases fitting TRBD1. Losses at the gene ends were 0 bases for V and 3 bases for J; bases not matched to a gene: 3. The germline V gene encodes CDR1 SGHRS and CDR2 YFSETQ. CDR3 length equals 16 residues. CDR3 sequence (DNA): TGCGCCAGCAGCTTGGGAACAGGGGTTGGGGCCAACGTCCTGACTTTC. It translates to CASSLGTGVGANVLTF. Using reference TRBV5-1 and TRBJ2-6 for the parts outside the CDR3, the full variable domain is KAGVTQTPRYLIKTRGQQVTLSCSPISGHRSVSWYQQTPGQGLQFLFEYFSETQRNKGNFPGRFSGRQFSNSRSEMNVSTLELGDSALYLCASSLGTGVGANVLTFGAGSRLTVL.

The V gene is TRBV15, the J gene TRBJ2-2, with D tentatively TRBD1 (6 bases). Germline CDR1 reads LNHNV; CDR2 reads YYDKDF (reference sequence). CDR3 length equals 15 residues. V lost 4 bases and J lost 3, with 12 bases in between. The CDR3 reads CATSKIQGYTGELFF. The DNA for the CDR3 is TGTGCCACCAGCAAGATACAGGGATACACCGGGGAGCTGTTTTTT.

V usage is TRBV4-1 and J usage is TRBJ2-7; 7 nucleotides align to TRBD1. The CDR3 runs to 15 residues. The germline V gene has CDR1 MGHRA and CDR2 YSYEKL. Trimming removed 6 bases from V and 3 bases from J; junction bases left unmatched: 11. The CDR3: CASSYRQGSLYEQYF. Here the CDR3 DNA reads TGCGCCAGCAGTTACCGACAGGGCTCCCTCTACGAGCAGTACTTC.

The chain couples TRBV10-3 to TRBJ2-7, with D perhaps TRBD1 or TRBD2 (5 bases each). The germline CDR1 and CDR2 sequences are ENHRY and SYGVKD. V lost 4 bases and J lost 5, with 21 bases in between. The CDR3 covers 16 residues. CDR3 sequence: CAISGDALIGIHEQYF. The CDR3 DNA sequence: TGTGCCATCAGTGGGGACGCTTTAATCGGAATCCACGAGCAGTACTTC.

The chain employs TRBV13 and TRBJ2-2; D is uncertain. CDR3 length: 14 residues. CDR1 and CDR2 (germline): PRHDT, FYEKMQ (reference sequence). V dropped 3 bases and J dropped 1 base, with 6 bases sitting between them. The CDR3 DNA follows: TGTGCCAGCAGCTTGGGGAAGAACACCGGGGAGCTGTTTTTT. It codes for CASSLGKNTGELFF. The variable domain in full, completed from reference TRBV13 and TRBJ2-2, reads AAGVIQSPRHLIKEKRETATLKCYPIPRHDTVYWYQQGPGQDPQFLISFYEKMQSDKGSIPDRFSAQQFSDYHSELNMSSLELGDSALYFCASSLGKNTGELFFGEGSRLTVL.

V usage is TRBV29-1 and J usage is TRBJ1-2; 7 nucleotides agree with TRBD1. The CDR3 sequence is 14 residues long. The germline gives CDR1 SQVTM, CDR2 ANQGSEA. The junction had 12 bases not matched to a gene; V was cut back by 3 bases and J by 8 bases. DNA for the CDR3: TGCAGCGTTGATCAGGCAGGGGGAATGGTGGGCTACACCTTC. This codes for CSVDQAGGMVGYTF.

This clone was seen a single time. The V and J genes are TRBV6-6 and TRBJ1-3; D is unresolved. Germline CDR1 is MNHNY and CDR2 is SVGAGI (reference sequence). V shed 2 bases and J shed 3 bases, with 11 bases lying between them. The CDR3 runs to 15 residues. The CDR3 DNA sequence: TGTGCCAGCAGTTACAGGCAAGACTATGGAAACACCATATATTTT. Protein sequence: CASSYRQDYGNTIYF.

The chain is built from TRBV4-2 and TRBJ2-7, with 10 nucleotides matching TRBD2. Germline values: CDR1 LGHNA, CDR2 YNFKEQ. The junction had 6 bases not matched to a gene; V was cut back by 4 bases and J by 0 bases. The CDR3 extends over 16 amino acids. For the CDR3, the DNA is TGTGCCAGCAGCCTACGGACTAGCGGAAGCTCCTACGAGCAGTACTTC. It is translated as CASSLRTSGSSYEQYF.

CDR3 DNA: TGTGCCTGGAGTGTAATCGGGAGTAGGAATGAGCAGTTCTTC. Residues: CAWSVIGSRNEQFF. The chain carries TRBV30 and TRBJ2-1, with D perhaps matching TRBD2 (6 bases). This CDR3 comprises 14 residues. V lost 0 bases and J 7 bases, leaving 13 bases between the germline ends. Germline values: CDR1 GTSNPN, CDR2 SVGIG (reference sequence).

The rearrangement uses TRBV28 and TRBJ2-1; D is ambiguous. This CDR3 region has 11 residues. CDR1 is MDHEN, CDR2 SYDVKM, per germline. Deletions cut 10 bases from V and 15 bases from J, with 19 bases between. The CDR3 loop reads CATNLMGIMFF. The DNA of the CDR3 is TGTGCCACCAACCTGATGGGAATAATGTTCTTC.

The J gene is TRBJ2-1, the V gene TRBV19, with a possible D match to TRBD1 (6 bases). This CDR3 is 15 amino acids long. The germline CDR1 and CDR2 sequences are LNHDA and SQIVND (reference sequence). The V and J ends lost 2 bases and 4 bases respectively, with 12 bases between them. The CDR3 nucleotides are TGTGCCAGTAGTATATCCCGGGACATTTACAATGAGCAGTTCTTC. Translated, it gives CASSISRDIYNEQFF.

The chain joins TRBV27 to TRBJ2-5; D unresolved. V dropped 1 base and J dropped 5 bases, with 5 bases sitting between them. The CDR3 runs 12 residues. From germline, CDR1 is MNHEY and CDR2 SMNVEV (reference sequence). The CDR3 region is CASSLFGETQYF. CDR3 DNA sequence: TGTGCCAGCAGTTTATTTGGGGAGACCCAGTACTTC.